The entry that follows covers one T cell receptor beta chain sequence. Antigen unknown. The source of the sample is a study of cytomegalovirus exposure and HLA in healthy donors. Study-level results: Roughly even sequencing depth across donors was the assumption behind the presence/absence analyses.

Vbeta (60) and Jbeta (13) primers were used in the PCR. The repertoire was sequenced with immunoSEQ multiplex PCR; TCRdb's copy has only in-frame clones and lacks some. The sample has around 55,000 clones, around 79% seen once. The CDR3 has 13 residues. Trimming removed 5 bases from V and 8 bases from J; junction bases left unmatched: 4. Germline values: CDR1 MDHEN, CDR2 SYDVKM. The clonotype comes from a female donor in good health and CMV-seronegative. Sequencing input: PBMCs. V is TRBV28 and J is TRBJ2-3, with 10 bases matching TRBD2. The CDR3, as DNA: TGTGCCAGCAGTACAATAGCGGGAGGTACGCAGTATTTT. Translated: CASSTIAGGTQYF.